The rows below give T cell receptor beta chains drawn from one sample of a study of blood T cell repertoires in COVID-19. Data came from immunoSEQ multiplex PCR; TCRdb stores just in-frame clones and leaves some out. The data hold around 130,000 clones, with roughly nine tenths observed a single time. Sequencing was carried out using peripheral blood. Source of these receptors: a man aged 45 to 65 with active COVID-19. CDR3s include the opening cysteine and the closing phenylalanine or tryptophan. A D gene is named only where the DNA matches it firmly. Size is stated for part of the rows, as once, few or many counts, or as a class when the clone is expanded.

V: TRBV3-1/TRBV3-2; D: TRBD1; size: -; J: TRBJ1-3; CDR3: CASSLTGAGNTIYF; DNA: TGTGCCAGCAGCCTGACAGGGGCTGGAAACACCATATATTTT
V: TRBV2; D: -; size: -; J: TRBJ1-1; CDR3: CASSVNTEAFF; DNA: TGTGCCAGCAGTGTAAACACTGAAGCTTTCTTT
V: TRBV6-1; D: -; size: -; J: TRBJ2-3; CDR3: CASSEAPLASSTDTQYF; DNA: TGTGCCAGCAGTGAAGCGCCCCTAGCGAGTAGCACAGATACGCAGTATTTT
V: TRBV19; D: TRBD1; size: -; J: TRBJ1-2; CDR3: CASRGQGSSYGYTF; DNA: TGTGCCAGTCGAGGACAGGGAAGTTCCTATGGCTACACCTTC
V: TRBV3-1/TRBV3-2; D: -; size: -; J: TRBJ2-1; CDR3: CASSQEDRSGNEQFF; DNA: TGTGCCAGCAGCCAAGAGGATAGGAGTGGGAATGAGCAGTTCTTC
V: TRBV11-2; D: -; size: -; J: TRBJ1-2; CDR3: CASSLWGDSNYGYTF; DNA: TGTGCCAGCAGCTTATGGGGCGATTCTAACTATGGCTACACCTTC
V: TRBV6-1; D: -; size: few; J: TRBJ1-1; CDR3: CASSDPGRLGFTEAFF; DNA: TGTGCCAGCAGTGATCCAGGGAGGCTCGGGTTCACTGAAGCTTTCTTT
V: TRBV18; D: -; size: -; J: TRBJ1-2; CDR3: CASSPSPPGVQDGYTF; DNA: TGTGCCAGCTCACCCTCCCCCCCGGGAGTCCAGGATGGCTACACCTTC
V: TRBV29-1; D: -; size: few; J: TRBJ1-2; CDR3: CSVLEAYGYTF; DNA: TGCAGCGTCCTAGAGGCCTATGGCTACACCTTC
V: TRBV4-2; D: TRBD1; size: -; J: TRBJ2-5; CDR3: CASSQGQGVRETQYF; DNA: TGTGCCAGCAGCCAGGGACAGGGGGTGCGAGAGACCCAGTACTTC
V: TRBV3-1/TRBV3-2; D: TRBD1; size: once; J: TRBJ1-4; CDR3: CASSQRSQGGEKLFF; DNA: TGTGCCAGCAGCCAAAGATCCCAGGGGGGAGAAAAACTGTTTTTT
V: TRBV18; D: -; size: -; J: TRBJ1-5; CDR3: CASSPPKAGPNQPQHF; DNA: TGTGCCAGCTCACCACCAAAGGCAGGGCCAAATCAGCCCCAGCATTTT
V: TRBV7-9; D: TRBD2; size: -; J: TRBJ2-3; CDR3: CASSPGLAGKDTQYF; DNA: TGTGCCAGCAGCCCGGGACTAGCGGGGAAAGATACGCAGTATTTT
V: TRBV7-9; D: -; size: -; J: TRBJ2-1; CDR3: CASSLEGGYNEQFF; DNA: TGTGCCAGCAGCTTAGAAGGGGGCTACAATGAGCAGTTCTTC
V: TRBV18; D: TRBD1; size: few; J: TRBJ1-4; CDR3: CASSPMGQGREKLFF; DNA: TGTGCCAGCTCACCCATGGGACAGGGTCGTGAAAAACTGTTTTTT
V: TRBV9; D: -; size: -; J: TRBJ1-3; CDR3: CASSVATGIGNTIYF; DNA: TGTGCCAGCAGCGTAGCGACGGGGATTGGAAACACCATATATTTT
V: TRBV10-3; D: -; size: -; J: TRBJ1-5; CDR3: CAISRGGNQPQHF; DNA: TGTGCCATCAGTCGGGGTGGCAATCAGCCCCAGCATTTT
V: TRBV29-1; D: -; size: -; J: TRBJ2-2; CDR3: CSVERGDTGELFF; DNA: TGCAGCGTTGAACGGGGAGACACCGGGGAGCTGTTTTTT
V: TRBV6-5; D: TRBD1; size: -; J: TRBJ2-7; CDR3: CASSNRGPSDEQYF; DNA: TGTGCCAGCAGTAACAGGGGGCCGTCGGACGAGCAGTACTTC
V: TRBV2; D: -; size: -; J: TRBJ2-6; CDR3: CASRDRSSGANVLTF; DNA: TGTGCCAGCAGGGACAGAAGCTCTGGGGCCAACGTCCTGACTTTC
V: TRBV19; D: -; size: -; J: TRBJ1-5; CDR3: CASSDEDLISNQPQHF; DNA: TGTGCCAGTAGCGACGAGGACTTAATTAGCAATCAGCCCCAGCATTTT
V: TRBV5-5; D: TRBD1; size: -; J: TRBJ2-7; CDR3: CASSVVTGGLGEQYF; DNA: TGTGCCAGCAGCGTAGTGACAGGGGGCTTGGGTGAGCAGTACTTC
V: TRBV5-6; D: -; size: -; J: TRBJ1-2; CDR3: CASSLWEATNYGYTF; DNA: TGTGCCAGCAGCTTGTGGGAGGCGACAAACTATGGCTACACCTTC
V: TRBV6-1; D: TRBD2; size: -; J: TRBJ2-2; CDR3: CASSEASGATGELFF; DNA: TGTGCCAGCAGTGAGGCTAGCGGGGCCACCGGGGAGCTGTTTTTT
V: TRBV11-3; D: -; size: -; J: TRBJ1-3; CDR3: CASSTPGSSGNTIYF; DNA: TGTGCCAGCAGCACGCCGGGATCCTCTGGAAACACCATATATTTT
V: TRBV7-9; D: -; size: few; J: TRBJ1-2; CDR3: CASSADLWGYTF; DNA: TGTGCCAGCAGCGCGGATCTCTGGGGCTACACCTTC
V: TRBV7-9; D: TRBD1; size: -; J: TRBJ2-5; CDR3: CASSTFRQGGETQYF; DNA: TGTGCCAGCAGCACATTTCGACAGGGTGGAGAGACCCAGTACTTC
V: TRBV7-2; D: -; size: -; J: TRBJ2-2; CDR3: CASSLLGLFGELFF; DNA: TGTGCCAGCAGCTTACTCGGACTTTTCGGGGAGCTGTTTTTT
V: TRBV3-1/TRBV3-2; D: TRBD2; size: -; J: TRBJ2-4; CDR3: CASSQALAGGGGNIQYF; DNA: TGTGCCAGCAGCCAGGCCCTAGCGGGAGGGGGTGGAAACATTCAGTACTTC
V: TRBV7-9; D: -; size: -; J: TRBJ2-7; CDR3: CASSLIPTGPSSYEQYF; DNA: TGTGCCAGCAGCTTAATTCCGACAGGACCTAGCTCCTACGAGCAGTACTTC
V: TRBV6-4; D: -; size: -; J: TRBJ2-7; CDR3: CASSDSSNYEQYF; DNA: TGTGCCAGCAGTGACTCATCCAACTACGAGCAGTACTTC
V: TRBV2; D: TRBD2; size: -; J: TRBJ2-2; CDR3: CASSESLVRGAGELFF; DNA: TGTGCCAGCAGTGAATCTTTGGTCCGGGGGGCCGGGGAGCTGTTTTTT
V: TRBV14; D: TRBD1; size: -; J: TRBJ2-2; CDR3: CASSQFIGTGNTGELFF; DNA: TGTGCCAGCAGCCAATTCATCGGGACAGGGAACACCGGGGAGCTGTTTTTT
V: TRBV2; D: -; size: once; J: TRBJ1-3; CDR3: CASSEPTGSSGNTIYF; DNA: TGTGCCAGCAGTGAACCAACGGGGAGCTCTGGAAACACCATATATTTT
V: TRBV15; D: -; size: -; J: TRBJ1-5; CDR3: CATSGGGGRQPQHF; DNA: TGTGCCACCAGCGGGGGGGGAGGGAGACAGCCCCAGCATTTT